This entry lists 8 T cell receptor beta chains sequenced from one sample in a study of beta chain features in type 1 diabetes. The sequenced template was cDNA made from the entire isolated RNA. The assay was immunoSEQ multiplex PCR, and TCRdb's table has in-frame clones only and misses some. The data hold a few hundred thousand clones, with about 20% observed a single time. Sequenced: naive CD4+ T cells from blood. Receptors were obtained from a woman between 18 and 29 years old in good health.

The chain employs TRBV5-1 and TRBJ2-1; 9 bases agree with TRBD1. Germline CDR1 reads SGHRS; CDR2 reads YFSETQ. CDR3 length: 14 amino acids. Losses at the gene ends were 1 base for V and 8 bases for J; bases not matched to a gene: 4. The CDR3 spells CASSLTGGEDEQFF. The CDR3 DNA reads TGCGCCAGCAGCTTGACAGGGGGCGAGGATGAGCAGTTCTTC.

This chain joins TRBV11-3 and TRBJ2-1; 9 bases map to TRBD2. The germline V gene has CDR1 SGHNT and CDR2 YENEEA. The CDR3 contains 17 residues. After removal of 7 bases from V and 0 bases from J, the junction contained 10 bases not matched to a gene. CDR3 region: CASTPGAGGSSYNEQFF. In nucleotides, the CDR3 is TGTGCCAGCACTCCGGGGGCGGGAGGGAGCTCCTACAATGAGCAGTTCTTC.

The chain recombines TRBV7-8 with TRBJ2-5; 8 nucleotides agree with TRBD2. V shed 3 bases and J 10 bases; nucleotides not matched to a gene: 13. The V gene's germline CDR1 is SGHVS and CDR2 FQNEAQ. The CDR3 has 15 residues. CDR3 protein: CASSLFAGGRSDQYF. In DNA, the CDR3 is TGTGCCAGCAGCTTGTTCGCAGGCGGGAGGTCGGACCAGTACTTC.

This sequence joins TRBV14 and TRBJ2-5, with a possible D match to TRBD2 (6 bases). V lost 3 bases, J lost 5 bases, and 13 bases lay in between. The germline V gene encodes CDR1 SGHDN and CDR2 FVKESK. The CDR3 consists of 14 residues. Here the CDR3 reads CASSQRRVGETQYF. The CDR3 nucleotides read TGTGCCAGCAGCCAGAGGAGGGTCGGGGAGACCCAGTACTTC.

This sequence joins TRBV5-1 and TRBJ2-7, with D maybe TRBD2 (6 bases). V dropped 5 bases and J dropped 3 bases, with 12 bases sitting between them. The CDR3 has 13 amino acids. CDR1 and CDR2 (germline): SGHRS, YFSETQ. The CDR3 is CASSSGLSYEQYF. CDR3 in DNA: TGCGCCAGCAGTTCGGGACTCAGCTACGAGCAGTACTTC.

This clone was seen only a few times. The chain combines TRBV11-3 with TRBJ2-3; no firm D call. Germline V gene lookup returns CDR1 SGHNT and CDR2 YENEEA. V lost 5 bases and J lost 5, with 11 bases in between. The CDR3 sequence is 13 residues long. The DNA for the CDR3 is TGTGCCAGCAGCACCCGAATCGGAGATACGCAGTATTTT. Its translation is CASSTRIGDTQYF.

The V gene is TRBV4-1, the J gene TRBJ1-5; 10 bases are a match to TRBD1. Germline V gene sequence: CDR1 MGHRA, CDR2 YSYEKL. V shed 6 bases, J shed 1 base, and the junction held 6 bases outside the gene matches. This CDR3 has 16 residues. CDR3 in amino acids: CASRFGTGASNQPQHF. The CDR3 DNA sequence: TGCGCCAGCAGGTTCGGGACAGGGGCGAGCAATCAGCCCCAGCATTTT.

This clone turned up a few times. The chain couples TRBV10-3 to TRBJ2-7; 10 positions match TRBD1. V lost 8 bases, J lost 2 bases, and 3 bases stayed unmatched. This CDR3 is 13 amino acids long. CDR1 is ENHRY, CDR2 SYGVKD, per germline. The CDR3 DNA is TGTGCCATCGGGGACAGGGGAGCCTACGAGCAGTACTTC. The encoded protein is CAIGDRGAYEQYF.